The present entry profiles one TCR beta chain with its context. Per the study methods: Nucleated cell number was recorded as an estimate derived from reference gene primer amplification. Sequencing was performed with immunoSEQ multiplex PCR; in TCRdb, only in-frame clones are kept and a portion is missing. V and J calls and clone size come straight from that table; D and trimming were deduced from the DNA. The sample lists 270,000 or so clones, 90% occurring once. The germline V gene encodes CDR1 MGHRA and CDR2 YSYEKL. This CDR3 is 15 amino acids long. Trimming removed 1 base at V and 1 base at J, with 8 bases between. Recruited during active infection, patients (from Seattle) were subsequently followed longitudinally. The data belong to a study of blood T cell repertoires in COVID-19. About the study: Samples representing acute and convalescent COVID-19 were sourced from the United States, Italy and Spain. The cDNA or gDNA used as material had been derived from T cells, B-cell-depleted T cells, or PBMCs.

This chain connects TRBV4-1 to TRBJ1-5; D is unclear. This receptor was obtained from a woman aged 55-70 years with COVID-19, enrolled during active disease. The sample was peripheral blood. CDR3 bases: TGCGCCAGCAGCCAAGTGTCCAGAAGCAATCAGCCCCAGCATTTT. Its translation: CASSQVSRSNQPQHF.